This T cell receptor beta chain is drawn from a study of regulatory T cells in long-lasting Graves disease. Overall study: Disease was considered persistent Graves' disease after over 5 years of antithyroid drugs (with positive TSH receptor antibodies).

Whole-study results and caveats: Persistent patients had more shared public clonotypes (2,741) than new patients (roughly 940). Peripheral blood alone, not thyroid tissue, underwent study.

Worth noting for this clonotype: The antigen is not known.

Trimming removed 4 bases from V and 6 bases from J, with 10 bases in between. Germline lookup yields CDR1 SEHNR and CDR2 FQNEAQ (reference sequence). This CDR3 is built from 12 residues. Building of the TCR beta libraries involved iRepertoire HTBI primers and Arm-PCR of CDR3 regions. A single record per CDR3 protein comes from TCRdb applying MiXCR to the multiplex PCR reads. The sample has about 400,000 distinct CDR3 sequences, around 21% seen once; the top ten hold 20% to 25%. Sample time point: persistent/refractory GD, antithyroid drugs over 5 years with positive TRAb. The TCR library was made from RNA extracted from PBMCs.

The input for sequencing was peripheral blood mononuclear cells (PBMCs), taken when the disease was refractory, from a patient treated with antithyroid drugs. The TCR sequence derives from a female donor with Graves disease. The V call is TRBV7-9, the J call TRBJ2-7; D may be TRBD1 (6 bases). As DNA, the CDR3 is TGTGCCAGCAGCTCTCAGGGGATCGAGCAGTACTTC. Translating gives CASSSQGIEQYF.